The 7 T cell receptor beta chains listed next were all sequenced from one sample in a study of cytomegalovirus exposure and HLA in healthy donors. This table comes from immunoSEQ multiplex PCR, and its TCRdb copy is limited to in-frame clones, with some not included. Of about 150,000 clones in the sample, just under 90% are singletons; the top ten hold 6.2%. Sample: PBMCs. The receptors derive from a woman in her 30s in good health and CMV-seropositive.

This chain joins TRBV6-1 and TRBJ1-2; no definite D call. Trimming cost V 2 bases and J 4 bases, with 14 bases left between them. This CDR3 is built from 15 residues. CDR1 and CDR2 (germline): MNHNS, SASEGT. The CDR3 spells CASSELRRTAYGYTF. The CDR3 nucleotides read TGTGCCAGCAGTGAATTAAGGAGGACGGCCTATGGCTACACCTTC.

The rearrangement joins TRBV29-1 to TRBJ2-1; the match to TRBD2 covers 14 bases. Germline-derived CDR1 and CDR2 are SQVTM and ANQGSEA. The CDR3 is 15 amino acids. V trimming: 6 bases; J trimming: 5 bases; junction bases outside the gene matches: 6. This CDR3 is CSVRGTSGSHNEQFF. The DNA for the CDR3 is TGCAGCGTCCGCGGGACTAGCGGGAGCCACAATGAGCAGTTCTTC.

This chain links TRBV15 with TRBJ2-5; D remains ambiguous. The V end was cut by 0 bases, the J end by 3 bases, with 8 bases between. The CDR3 sequence is 14 residues long. Per germline, CDR1 LNHNV and CDR2 YYDKDF (reference sequence). The CDR3, as DNA: TGTGCCACCAGCAGAGATCGACGGGAAGAGACCCAGTACTTC. Its protein product is CATSRDRREETQYF.

The V call is TRBV28, the J call TRBJ1-1; no definite D call. The CDR3 runs to 12 residues. Trimming shortened V by 6 bases and J by 6 bases, and 11 bases separated the two germline ends. Germline assignment: CDR1 MDHEN and CDR2 SYDVKM. The CDR3 region has the DNA TGTGCCAGCAGCCCCCTTGCGGCTGAAGCTTTCTTT. Protein sequence: CASSPLAAEAFF.

The V call is TRBV27, the J call TRBJ2-7; the match to TRBD1 covers 7 bases. Germline loops: CDR1 MNHEY, CDR2 SMNVEV (reference sequence). There are 14 residues in the CDR3. V trimming: 6 bases; J trimming: 4 bases; junction bases outside the gene matches: 9. The CDR3 here is CASSRQGPGYEQYF. The DNA for the CDR3 is TGTGCCAGCAGCAGACAGGGTCCGGGGTACGAGCAGTACTTC.

This chain connects TRBV21-1 to TRBJ1-2; the table's D call, TRBD1, has no DNA check behind it. TRBV21-1 is listed as a pseudogene. The CDR3 runs 15 residues. The CDR3 sequence: CASSKRTGLNYGYTF. The CDR3 DNA sequence: TGTGCCAGCAGCAAACGGACAGGGCTAAACTATGGCTACACCTTC.

V gene TRBV14 combines with J gene TRBJ2-7, with 8 bases aligning to TRBD1. The V segment lost 1 base and the J segment 0 bases; nucleotides outside the gene matches: 5. The V gene's germline CDR1 is SGHDN and CDR2 FVKESK. The CDR3 is made up of 16 amino acids. This chain's CDR3 is CASSQVRTGISYEQYF. CDR3 nucleotide sequence: TGTGCCAGCAGCCAAGTAAGGACAGGGATCTCCTACGAGCAGTACTTC.